The clone carrying this TCR beta chain was counted at least ten times. Its specificity is unknown. This sample was taken from a study of early T cells in non-severe SARS-CoV-2 infection. Germline assignment: CDR1 SGDLS and CDR2 YYNGEE. The CDR3 is made up of 15 amino acids. V shed 3 bases and J 1 base; nucleotides not matched to a gene: 5. cDNA molecules, individually, were tagged with unique molecular identifiers. TCRdb processed the 5' RACE reads anew with MiXCR; each CDR3 protein has one entry. Among 80,000 or so distinct CDR3 sequences listed, approximately 11% were seen once. Whole-study results and caveats: Matching with VDJdb favored anti-spike CD8 responses (missing private and CD4 specificities).

The receptor was isolated from an adult who was a healthcare worker with PCR-confirmed SARS-CoV-2 infection or an uninfected control (not recorded which). The sample consisted of whole blood, taken at baseline. The chain couples TRBV9 to TRBJ2-7; TRBD2 matches 9 bases. CDR3 nucleotides: TGTGCCAGCAGCGCTAGCGGGGCGAGTTCCTACGAGCAGTACTTC. This gives the protein CASSASGASSYEQYF.